The rows below give T cell receptor beta chains drawn from one sample of a study of cytomegalovirus exposure and HLA in healthy donors. Method: immunoSEQ multiplex PCR; TCRdb's copy keeps in-frame clones and lacks some. The table lists roughly 110,000 clones, approximately 80% of them singletons. Sequencing input: PBMCs. These receptors all stem from a male donor in good health and CMV-seronegative. Each CDR3 is given with its conserved first and last residue. D genes are given only for firm matches. Clone size appears in some rows only: once, few, many, or a class for an expanded clone.

j_gene: TRBJ2-5
abundance: .
d_gene: TRBD2
v_gene: TRBV5-1
CDR3aa: CASSLRTSGTQETQYF
CDR3nt: TGCGCCAGCAGCCTTCGGACTAGCGGGACCCAAGAGACCCAGTACTTC

j_gene: TRBJ2-1
abundance: once
d_gene: .
v_gene: TRBV30
CDR3aa: CAWSGGSPAYNEQFF
CDR3nt: TGTGCCTGGAGTGGCGGCTCGCCAGCCTACAATGAGCAGTTCTTC

j_gene: TRBJ2-2
abundance: .
d_gene: .
v_gene: TRBV18
CDR3aa: CASSPFRTANTGELFF
CDR3nt: TGTGCCAGCTCACCCTTTCGGACTGCGAACACCGGGGAGCTGTTTTTT

j_gene: TRBJ1-1
abundance: once
d_gene: .
v_gene: TRBV27
CDR3aa: CASSWTENTEAFF
CDR3nt: TGTGCCAGCAGTTGGACAGAGAACACTGAAGCTTTCTTT

j_gene: TRBJ1-5
abundance: few
d_gene: .
v_gene: TRBV6-1
CDR3aa: CASSEAWANNQPQHF
CDR3nt: TGTGCCAGCAGTGAAGCGTGGGCCAACAATCAGCCCCAGCATTTT

j_gene: TRBJ2-5
abundance: .
d_gene: .
v_gene: TRBV5-8
CDR3aa: CASSPYQETQYF
CDR3nt: TGTGCCAGCAGCCCTTACCAAGAGACCCAGTACTTC

j_gene: TRBJ1-5
abundance: .
d_gene: TRBD1
v_gene: TRBV19
CDR3aa: CASRTGGNQPQHF
CDR3nt: TGTGCCAGCCGAACAGGGGGGAATCAGCCCCAGCATTTT

j_gene: TRBJ1-5
abundance: .
d_gene: TRBD1
v_gene: TRBV19
CDR3aa: CASSIEDRGNQPQHF
CDR3nt: TGTGCCAGTAGTATAGAGGACAGGGGTAATCAGCCCCAGCATTTT

j_gene: TRBJ2-7
abundance: .
d_gene: .
v_gene: TRBV28
CDR3aa: CASSPGTFPYEQYF
CDR3nt: TGTGCCAGCAGCCCCGGGACATTCCCCTACGAGCAGTACTTC

j_gene: TRBJ2-5
abundance: .
d_gene: .
v_gene: TRBV18
CDR3aa: CASSLQGRETQYF
CDR3nt: TGTGCCAGCTCACTACAGGGTAGGGAGACCCAGTACTTC

j_gene: TRBJ1-2
abundance: few
d_gene: .
v_gene: TRBV6-6
CDR3aa: CASSYSRGNYGYTF
CDR3nt: TGTGCCAGCAGTTACTCGCGCGGAAACTATGGCTACACCTTC

j_gene: TRBJ2-1
abundance: .
d_gene: .
v_gene: TRBV6-1
CDR3aa: CASSEYLALSYNEQFF
CDR3nt: TGTGCCAGCAGTGAATATCTAGCGCTATCCTACAATGAGCAGTTCTTC

j_gene: TRBJ2-7
abundance: .
d_gene: TRBD2
v_gene: TRBV28
CDR3aa: CASRLAGGYEQYF
CDR3nt: TGTGCCAGCAGACTAGCGGGAGGCTACGAGCAGTACTTC

j_gene: TRBJ2-5
abundance: .
d_gene: TRBD1
v_gene: TRBV5-4
CDR3aa: CASSFLEGGTGQETQYF
CDR3nt: TGTGCCAGCAGCTTTCTCGAGGGGGGGACAGGGCAAGAGACCCAGTACTTC

j_gene: TRBJ2-7
abundance: .
d_gene: TRBD1
v_gene: TRBV6-1
CDR3aa: CASRPGQGANTEQYF
CDR3nt: TGTGCCAGCAGGCCCGGACAGGGGGCGAATACCGAGCAGTACTTC

j_gene: TRBJ2-7
abundance: once
d_gene: TRBD2
v_gene: TRBV19
CDR3aa: CATSGSGRDWEQYF
CDR3nt: TGTGCCACCTCGGGAAGCGGGAGGGATTGGGAGCAGTACTTC

j_gene: TRBJ2-7
abundance: .
d_gene: TRBD1
v_gene: TRBV6-1
CDR3aa: CASRDRANEQYF
CDR3nt: TGTGCCAGCCGGGACAGGGCAAATGAGCAGTACTTC

j_gene: TRBJ2-1
abundance: once
d_gene: TRBD2
v_gene: TRBV16
CDR3aa: CASSQSRTSGSRSSYNEQFF
CDR3nt: TGTGCCAGCAGCCAATCTCGGACTAGCGGGAGTCGAAGCTCCTACAATGAGCAGTTCTTC

j_gene: TRBJ1-1
abundance: few
d_gene: .
v_gene: TRBV5-1
CDR3aa: CASSLDRTANTEAFF
CDR3nt: TGCGCCAGCAGCTTGGATCGGACAGCGAACACTGAAGCTTTCTTT

j_gene: TRBJ2-3
abundance: .
d_gene: TRBD2
v_gene: TRBV27
CDR3aa: CASSTRILAGRTDTQYF
CDR3nt: TGTGCCAGCAGTACCCGAATCCTAGCGGGACGCACAGATACGCAGTATTTT

j_gene: TRBJ1-4
abundance: few
d_gene: .
v_gene: TRBV4-2
CDR3aa: CASSQVSANEKLFF
CDR3nt: TGTGCCAGCAGCCAAGTATCTGCGAATGAAAAACTGTTTTTT

j_gene: TRBJ2-7
abundance: .
d_gene: .
v_gene: TRBV9
CDR3aa: CASSGGQGYEQYF
CDR3nt: TGTGCCAGCAGCGGGGGGCAGGGCTACGAGCAGTACTTC

j_gene: TRBJ1-2
abundance: .
d_gene: .
v_gene: TRBV5-1
CDR3aa: CASSLVGDGYTF
CDR3nt: TGCGCCAGCAGCTTGGTTGGAGATGGCTACACCTTC

j_gene: TRBJ1-2
abundance: .
d_gene: .
v_gene: TRBV5-1
CDR3aa: CASSLVGALGRSGYTF
CDR3nt: TGCGCCAGCAGCTTGGTTGGCGCGTTAGGGAGAAGTGGCTACACCTTC

j_gene: TRBJ2-2
abundance: .
d_gene: TRBD1
v_gene: TRBV7-9
CDR3aa: CASSRPGQGSSGELFF
CDR3nt: TGTGCCAGCAGCCGCCCCGGACAGGGCTCTTCCGGGGAGCTGTTTTTT

j_gene: TRBJ2-5
abundance: .
d_gene: TRBD2
v_gene: TRBV27
CDR3aa: CATFPHGTSGVETQYF
CDR3nt: TGTGCCACCTTCCCCCACGGGACTAGCGGAGTCGAGACCCAGTACTTC

j_gene: TRBJ1-1
abundance: .
d_gene: TRBD1
v_gene: TRBV10-3
CDR3aa: CAISETGDPNTEAFF
CDR3nt: TGTGCCATCAGTGAGACAGGGGACCCCAACACTGAAGCTTTCTTT

j_gene: TRBJ1-4
abundance: .
d_gene: .
v_gene: TRBV27
CDR3aa: CASSLSGGDEKLFF
CDR3nt: TGTGCCAGCAGTTTATCCGGGGGTGATGAAAAACTGTTTTTT

j_gene: TRBJ1-4
abundance: .
d_gene: TRBD1
v_gene: TRBV25-1
CDR3aa: CASSPAGQGATNEKLFF
CDR3nt: TGTGCCAGCAGTCCAGCGGGACAGGGTGCAACTAATGAAAAACTGTTTTTT